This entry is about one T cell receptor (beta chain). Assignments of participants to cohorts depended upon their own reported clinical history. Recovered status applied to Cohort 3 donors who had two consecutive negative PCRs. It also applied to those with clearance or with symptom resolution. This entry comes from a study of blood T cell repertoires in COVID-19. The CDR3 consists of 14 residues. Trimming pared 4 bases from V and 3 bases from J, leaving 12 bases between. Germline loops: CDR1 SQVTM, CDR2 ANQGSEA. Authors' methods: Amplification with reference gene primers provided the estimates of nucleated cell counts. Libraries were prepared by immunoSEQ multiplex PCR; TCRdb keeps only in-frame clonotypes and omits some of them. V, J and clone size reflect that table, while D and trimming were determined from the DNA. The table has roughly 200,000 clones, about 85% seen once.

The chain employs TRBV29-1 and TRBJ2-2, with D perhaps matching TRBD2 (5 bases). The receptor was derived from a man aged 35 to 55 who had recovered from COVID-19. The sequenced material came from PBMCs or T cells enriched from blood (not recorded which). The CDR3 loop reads CSVGGLHHTGELFF. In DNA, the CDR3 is TGCAGCGTTGGAGGGTTGCACCACACCGGGGAGCTGTTTTTT.